These 11 T cell receptor beta chains originate from one sample sequenced in a study of blood T cell repertoires in COVID-19. TCRdb's copy holds only in-frame clones and misses some; the assay was immunoSEQ multiplex PCR. The sample has about 210,000 clones, almost 85% seen once. Input material: peripheral blood. These TCRs come from a woman aged 45-60 years with active or convalescent COVID-19.

The chain has TRBV13 and TRBJ1-2; a weak D match, TRBD1 (6 bases). V lost 2 bases to trimming and J lost 2 bases, with 15 bases between them. This CDR3 region has 16 residues. From germline, CDR1 is PRHDT and CDR2 FYEKMQ (reference sequence). The CDR3 coding sequence is TGTGCCAGCAGCTTAAACGGTAGGGGGGGCAACTATGGCTACACCTTC. It codes for CASSLNGRGGNYGYTF.

The rearrangement joins TRBV7-6 to TRBJ2-7; 10 bases are shared with TRBD2. CDR1 and CDR2 (germline): SGHVS, FNYEAQ. V trimming: 5 bases; J trimming: 7 bases; junction bases outside the gene matches: 11. This CDR3 comprises 15 residues. CDR3 amino acids: CASSPLRTSGTEQYV. The CDR3 coding sequence is TGTGCCAGCAGCCCCCTAAGGACTAGCGGCACGGAGCAGTACGTC.

J is TRBJ2-7 and V is TRBV3-1 (or the pseudogene TRBV3-2), with 9 bases that match TRBD1. The CDR3 extends over 15 amino acids. Trimming cost V 4 bases and J 6 bases; bases outside gene matches: 10. Germline CDR1 is LGHDT and CDR2 is YNNKEL (reference sequence). The CDR3 coding sequence is TGTGCCAGCAGCCCTCGCTGGACAGGGGATTTCGAGCAGTACTTC. It codes for CASSPRWTGDFEQYF.

The chain employs TRBV19 and TRBJ1-1; D call uncertain. V was pared by 10 bases and J by 1 base, with 10 bases between. The length of the CDR3 is 12 residues. The germline CDR1 and CDR2 sequences are LNHDA and SQIVND (reference sequence). The CDR3 nucleotides are TGTGCCACCGCGACTGGGAACACTGAAGCTTTCTTT. This gives the protein CATATGNTEAFF.

This chain uses TRBV7-9 with TRBJ2-7; 7 nucleotides line up with TRBD1. Looked up from germline, CDR1 is SEHNR and CDR2 is FQNEAQ (reference sequence). J was trimmed by 2 bases and V by 5 bases; bases with no gene match: 6. The CDR3 length is 14 residues. The CDR3 region has the DNA TGTGCCAGCAGCCCTGGACAGGACACCTACGAGCAGTACTTC. Its protein product is CASSPGQDTYEQYF.

The chain links TRBV5-1 to TRBJ1-1; 8 nucleotides line up with TRBD1. Germline CDR1 SGHRS, CDR2 YFSETQ. The CDR3 totals 15 residues. The V gene end was trimmed by 4 bases and the J gene end by 3 bases; junction bases not matched to a gene: 8. The CDR3 reads CASSRSGTGDTEAFF. The CDR3 DNA reads TGCGCCAGCAGCCGGAGCGGGACAGGTGACACTGAAGCTTTCTTT.

The chain carries TRBV2 and TRBJ2-3; 8 nucleotides line up with TRBD1. Looked up from germline, CDR1 is SNHLY and CDR2 is FYNNEI. The CDR3 is 13 amino acids. The V segment lost 7 bases and the J segment 3 bases; nucleotides outside the gene matches: 3. The CDR3 DNA follows: TGTGCCAGCACGGGACAGGTAACAGATACGCAGTATTTT. Its translation: CASTGQVTDTQYF.

The rearrangement joins TRBV18 to TRBJ1-2; 12 bases align to TRBD1. The trim removed 3 bases at V and 7 bases at J, leaving 6 bases unmatched. Germline assignment: CDR1 KGHSH and CDR2 LQKENI. The length of the CDR3 is 15 residues. The CDR3 protein is CASSPQGTGGFGYTF. In nucleotides, the CDR3 is TGTGCCAGCTCACCCCAGGGGACAGGGGGCTTTGGCTACACCTTC.

The chain has TRBV19 and TRBJ2-7; the D gene is possibly TRBD1 (6 bases). The CDR3 totals 13 residues. Germline CDR1 LNHDA, CDR2 SQIVND (reference sequence). Trimming shortened V by 8 bases and J by 1 base, and 12 bases separated the two germline ends. In DNA form, the CDR3 reads TGTGCCAGTCGGGACAAGGGGTCCTACGAGCAGTACTTC. This gives the protein CASRDKGSYEQYF.

This CDR3 reads CASRPAGASYEQYF. The CDR3 DNA sequence: TGTGCCAGCAGACCCGCGGGGGCCTCCTACGAGCAGTACTTC. The chain recombines TRBV7-2 with TRBJ2-7; TRBD2 might be the D (7 bases). The CDR3 contains 14 residues. The V end lost 6 bases, the J end lost 0 bases, and 12 bases lay between the germline ends. Germline CDR1 reads SGHTA; CDR2 reads FQGNSA. Using reference TRBV7-2 and TRBJ2-7 for the parts outside the CDR3, the full variable domain is GAGVSQSPSNKVTEKGKDVELRCDPISGHTALYWYRQSLGQGLEFLIYFQGNSAPDKSGLPSDRFSAERTGGSVSTLTIQRTQQEDSAVYLCASRPAGASYEQYFGPGTRLTVT.

The chain has TRBV5-1 and TRBJ1-2; D possibly corresponds to TRBD1 (6 bases). The V and J ends lost 0 bases and 4 bases respectively, with 13 bases between them. Germline CDR1 is SGHRS and CDR2 is YFSETQ. The CDR3 is 15 amino acids. The CDR3 protein is CASSLGQQGAYGYTF. The CDR3 DNA reads as TGCGCCAGCAGCTTGGGTCAACAGGGTGCCTATGGCTACACCTTC.